This passage covers 14 T cell receptor beta chains from one sample sequenced in a study of identical twins. One entry per CDR3 protein, called by TCRdb with MiXCR from the 5' RACE reads. The data show about 500,000 distinct CDR3 sequences, around 15% seen once. These data also formed part of another study, on yellow fever vaccine responses in identical twins.

Material for sequencing was CD4+ T cells sorted from blood. The origin of the receptors is a woman aged 18-30 years in good health.

This rearrangement joins TRBV10-3 to TRBJ2-7, with 7 bases matching TRBD1. The CDR3 extends over 14 amino acids. Per the germline V gene, CDR1 is ENHRY and CDR2 is SYGVKD. The V gene end was trimmed by 7 bases and the J gene end by 2 bases; junction bases not matched to a gene: 8. The CDR3 DNA is TGTGCCATCAACTCCCGGGACAGAGCCTACGAGCAGTACTTC. It codes for CAINSRDRAYEQYF.

This rearrangement joins TRBV15 to TRBJ2-1; D possibly corresponds to TRBD2 (6 bases). The CDR3 contains 14 residues. V shed 0 bases and J shed 7 bases, with 10 bases lying between them. In germline, CDR1 is LNHNV, CDR2 YYDKDF (reference sequence). This chain's CDR3 is CATSRDVRGNEQFF. In nucleotides, the CDR3 is TGTGCCACCAGCAGAGATGTTCGGGGGAATGAGCAGTTCTTC.

This clonotype was found a few times. The CDR3 sequence: CSAGAWPTNEKLFF. In DNA form, the CDR3 reads TGCAGTGCGGGGGCCTGGCCAACTAATGAAAAACTGTTTTTT. V and J are TRBV20-1 and TRBJ1-4; the D gene is possibly TRBD1 (6 bases). The CDR3 contains 14 residues. Germline CDR1 reads DFQATT; CDR2 reads SNEGSKA (reference sequence). The ends were cut back, 6 bases at V and 0 bases at J, with 11 bases in the middle.

The table lists this clonotype with a few counts. The chain links TRBV11-3 to TRBJ2-1; 7 bases map to TRBD1. The J segment lost 0 bases and the V segment lost 5 bases, leaving 4 bases of the junction unmatched. The germline gives CDR1 SGHNT, CDR2 YENEEA. The CDR3 covers 15 residues. The CDR3 spells CASSQGVGSYNEQFF. The DNA for the CDR3 is TGTGCCAGCAGCCAGGGGGTGGGCTCCTACAATGAGCAGTTCTTC.

This clonotype was seen repeatedly, ten times or more. The chain carries TRBV27 and TRBJ2-1; TRBD2 matches at 14 bases. V was clipped by 6 bases and J by 4 bases; unmatched bases: 2. Germline loops: CDR1 MNHEY, CDR2 SMNVEV (reference sequence). This CDR3 contains 15 residues. DNA of the CDR3: TGTGCCAGCAGCGGGACTAGCGGGGGTTACAATGAGCAGTTCTTC. Amino acids: CASSGTSGGYNEQFF.

This clonotype has only a few counts. This sequence joins TRBV7-2 and TRBJ2-1; tentatively, D is TRBD1 or TRBD2 (7 bases each). V was clipped by 8 bases and J by 9 bases, with 11 bases between them. CDR1 and CDR2 (germline): SGHTA, FQGNSA. The CDR3 has 11 amino acids. CDR3 region: CASGRGLEQFF. As DNA, the CDR3 is TGTGCCAGCGGGAGGGGGCTTGAGCAGTTCTTC.

This clonotype has a handful of counts. The V gene is TRBV5-6, the J gene TRBJ2-3; no reliable D call. V lost 4 bases to trimming and J lost 1 base, with 10 bases between them. CDR1 and CDR2 (germline): SGHDT, YYEEEE. The CDR3 spans 14 residues. The CDR3 coding sequence is TGTGCCAGCAGCCCCGGGCCCGGCACAGATACGCAGTATTTT. It is translated as CASSPGPGTDTQYF.

The chain joins TRBV12-3 or TRBV12-4 to TRBJ1-2, with TRBD1 as a possible D gene (5 bases). The ends were cut back, 3 bases at V and 0 bases at J, with 8 bases in the middle. The CDR3 consists of 14 residues. The CDR3 DNA follows: TGTGCCAGCAGTTTCGGACAAGCTAACTATGGCTACACCTTC. Translated: CASSFGQANYGYTF.

The sample holds a few counts of this clonotype. This chain connects TRBV5-1 to TRBJ2-5; D not resolved. This CDR3 comprises 15 residues. V lost 0 bases, J lost 1 base, and 10 bases lay in between. CDR1 SGHRS and CDR2 YFSETQ come from the germline V gene. For the CDR3, the DNA is TGCGCCAGCAGCTTGGGAGGCAGTATCCAAGAGACCCAGTACTTC. Amino acids: CASSLGGSIQETQYF.

The V call is TRBV7-9, the J call TRBJ2-5; either TRBD1 or TRBD2 may fit D (6 bases each). Trimming removed 2 bases from V and 4 bases from J, with 14 bases in between. The CDR3 length is 15 residues. Germline V CDR1 and CDR2: SEHNR, FQNEAQ (reference sequence). Here the CDR3 reads CASSLTGASRETQYF. The CDR3 DNA is TGTGCCAGCAGCTTAACGGGGGCCAGTCGAGAGACCCAGTACTTC.

This clonotype was detected only a few times. The CDR3 reads CSVGSGALEPQHF. The CDR3 nucleotides read TGCAGCGTTGGGTCCGGGGCTTTAGAGCCCCAGCATTTT. J is TRBJ1-5 and V is TRBV29-1, with D perhaps TRBD1 (5 bases). Germline loops: CDR1 SQVTM, CDR2 ANQGSEA. V lost 4 bases, J lost 8 bases, and 15 bases lay in between. This CDR3 has 13 residues.

V and J are TRBV6-4 and TRBJ2-3; D is ambiguous. This CDR3 has 14 residues. Germline V gene data show CDR1 as MRHNA and CDR2 as SNTAGT. V was trimmed by 8 bases and J by 4 bases, leaving 16 bases between them. The CDR3 loop is CASRVGLYSDTQYF. The CDR3 DNA reads as TGTGCCAGCCGGGTGGGCCTTTACTCAGATACGCAGTATTTT.

This clonotype was observed at least ten times. The genes are TRBV6-5 and TRBJ2-5; the match to TRBD2 covers 9 bases. Losses at the gene ends were 1 base for V and 0 bases for J; bases not matched to a gene: 6. Germline assignment: CDR1 MNHEY and CDR2 SVGAGI. The CDR3 length is 17 residues. CDR3 in DNA: TGTGCCAGCAGTTACTTTAAGACTAGCGGCCACCAAGAGACCCAGTACTTC. Translation: CASSYFKTSGHQETQYF.

This clonotype was counted only a few times. CDR3 in DNA: TGTGCCAGCAGTTACGGTAGCGGGAGTGTGAGGACAGATACGCAGTATTTT. Amino acids: CASSYGSGSVRTDTQYF. This rearrangement joins TRBV6-5 to TRBJ2-3; TRBD2 aligns across 9 bases. The CDR3 runs to 17 residues. Germline CDR1 is MNHEY and CDR2 is SVGAGI. V was pared by 2 bases and J by 3 bases, with 9 bases of the junction left unmatched.